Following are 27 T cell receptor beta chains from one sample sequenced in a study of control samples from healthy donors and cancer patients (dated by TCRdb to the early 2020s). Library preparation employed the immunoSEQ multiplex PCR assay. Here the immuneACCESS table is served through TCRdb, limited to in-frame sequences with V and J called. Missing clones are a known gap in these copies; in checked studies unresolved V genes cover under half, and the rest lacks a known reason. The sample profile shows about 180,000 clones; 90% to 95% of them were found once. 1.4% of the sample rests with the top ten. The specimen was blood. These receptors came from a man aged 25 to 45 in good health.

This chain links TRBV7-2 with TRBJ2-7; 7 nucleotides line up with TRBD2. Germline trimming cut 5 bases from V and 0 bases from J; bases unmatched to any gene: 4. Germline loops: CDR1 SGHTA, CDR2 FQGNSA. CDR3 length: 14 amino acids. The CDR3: CASSVTSASYEQYF. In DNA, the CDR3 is TGTGCCAGCAGCGTAACTAGCGCCTCCTACGAGCAGTACTTC.

CDR3 residues: CASSLRPSNQPQHF. The CDR3 DNA reads as TGCGCCAGCAGCCTTAGGCCCAGCAATCAGCCCCAGCATTTT. This chain connects TRBV4-1 to TRBJ1-5, with D unclear. Germline loops: CDR1 MGHRA, CDR2 YSYEKL. Trimming took 4 bases from V and 1 from J, leaving 8 bases between them. This CDR3 comprises 14 residues.

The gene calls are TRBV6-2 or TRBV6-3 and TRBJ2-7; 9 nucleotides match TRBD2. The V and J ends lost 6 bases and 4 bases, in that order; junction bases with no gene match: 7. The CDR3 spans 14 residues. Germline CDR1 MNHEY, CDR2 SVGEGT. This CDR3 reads CASSLAGDTYEQYF. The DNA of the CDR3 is TGTGCCAGCAGCTTAGCGGGAGATACGTACGAGCAGTACTTC.

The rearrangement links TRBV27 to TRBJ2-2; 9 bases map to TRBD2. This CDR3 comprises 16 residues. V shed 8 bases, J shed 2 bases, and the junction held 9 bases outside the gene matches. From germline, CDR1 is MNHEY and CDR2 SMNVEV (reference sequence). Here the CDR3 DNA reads TGTGCCAGCCGTACACGAGCGGGAGGAAACACCGGGGAGCTGTTTTTT. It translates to CASRTRAGGNTGELFF.

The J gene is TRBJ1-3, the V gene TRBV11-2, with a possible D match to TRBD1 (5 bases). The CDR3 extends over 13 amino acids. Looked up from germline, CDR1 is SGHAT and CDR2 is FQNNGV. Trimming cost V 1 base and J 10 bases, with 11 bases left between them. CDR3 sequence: CASSLASGNTIYF. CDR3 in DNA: TGTGCCAGCAGCTTAGCCTCAGGGAATACCATATATTTT.

CDR3 nucleotides: TGTGCCGGACTAACCGGGACATTGGCAGATACGCAGTATTTT. It is translated as CAGLTGTLADTQYF. J is TRBJ2-3 and V is TRBV2; D might be TRBD1 or TRBD2, each matching 6 bases. CDR1 and CDR2 from the germline V gene are SNHLY and FYNNEI. Trimming shortened V by 11 bases and J by 4 bases, and 19 bases separated the two germline ends. CDR3 length: 14 amino acids.

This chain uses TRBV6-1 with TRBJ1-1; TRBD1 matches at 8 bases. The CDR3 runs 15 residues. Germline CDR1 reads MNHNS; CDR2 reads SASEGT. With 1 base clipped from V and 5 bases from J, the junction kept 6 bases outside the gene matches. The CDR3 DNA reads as TGTGCCAGCAGTGAAGTCGGCAGGGGGCATACTGAAGCTTTCTTT. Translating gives CASSEVGRGHTEAFF.

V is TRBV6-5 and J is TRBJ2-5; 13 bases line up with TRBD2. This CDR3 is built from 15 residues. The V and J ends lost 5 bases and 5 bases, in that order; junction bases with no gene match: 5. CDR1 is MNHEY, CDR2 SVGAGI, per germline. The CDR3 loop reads CASSPTSGGAETQYF. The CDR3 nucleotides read TGTGCCAGCAGTCCTACTAGCGGGGGGGCGGAGACCCAGTACTTC.

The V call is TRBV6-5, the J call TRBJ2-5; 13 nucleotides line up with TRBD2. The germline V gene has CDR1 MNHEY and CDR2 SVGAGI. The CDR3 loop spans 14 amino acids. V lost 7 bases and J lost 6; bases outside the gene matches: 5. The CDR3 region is CASTGLAGEKTQYF. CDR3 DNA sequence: TGTGCCAGCACTGGACTAGCGGGGGAAAAGACCCAGTACTTC.

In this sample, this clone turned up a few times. For the CDR3, the DNA is TGTGCCAGCAGCCCGGGACTTGACACTGAAGCTTTCTTT. This encodes CASSPGLDTEAFF. The chain recombines TRBV7-9 with TRBJ1-1; D perhaps matches TRBD1 (5 bases). V was trimmed by 5 bases and J by 3 bases, leaving 10 bases between them. Germline values: CDR1 SEHNR, CDR2 FQNEAQ (reference sequence). This CDR3 has 13 amino acids.

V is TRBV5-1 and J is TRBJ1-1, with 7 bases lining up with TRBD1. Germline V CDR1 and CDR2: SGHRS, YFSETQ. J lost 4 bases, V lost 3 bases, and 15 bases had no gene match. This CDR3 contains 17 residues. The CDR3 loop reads CASSWTTGLSGRTEAFF. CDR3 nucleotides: TGCGCCAGCAGCTGGACGACAGGGCTTTCAGGTCGCACTGAAGCTTTCTTT.

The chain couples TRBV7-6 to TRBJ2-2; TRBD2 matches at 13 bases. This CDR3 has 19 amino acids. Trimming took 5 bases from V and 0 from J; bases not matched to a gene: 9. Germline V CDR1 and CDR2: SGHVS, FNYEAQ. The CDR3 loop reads CASSGSGLAGYANTGELFF. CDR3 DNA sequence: TGTGCCAGCAGCGGATCGGGACTAGCGGGATACGCGAACACCGGGGAGCTGTTTTTT.

The DNA of the CDR3 is TGTGCCAGCAGTTCCCTAGGGTACACTGAAGCTTTCTTT. This codes for CASSSLGYTEAFF. The rearrangement joins TRBV6-2 or TRBV6-3 to TRBJ1-1; D remains ambiguous. Germline V lookup: CDR1 MNHEY, CDR2 SVGEGT. V gave up 4 bases and J gave up 3 bases, with 9 bases separating them. The length of the CDR3 is 13 residues.

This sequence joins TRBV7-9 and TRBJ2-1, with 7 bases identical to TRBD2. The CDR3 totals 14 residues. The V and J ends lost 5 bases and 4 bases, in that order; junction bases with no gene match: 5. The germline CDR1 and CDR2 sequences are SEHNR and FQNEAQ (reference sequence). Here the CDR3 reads CASSPTSFYNEQFF. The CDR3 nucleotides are TGTGCCAGCAGCCCGACTAGCTTTTACAATGAGCAGTTCTTC.

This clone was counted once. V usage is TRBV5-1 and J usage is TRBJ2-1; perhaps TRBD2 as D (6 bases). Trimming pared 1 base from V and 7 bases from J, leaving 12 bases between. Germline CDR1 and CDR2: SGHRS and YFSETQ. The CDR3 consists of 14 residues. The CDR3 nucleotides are TGCGCCAGCAGCTTGAGTCAGAGCGGGAATGAGCAGTTCTTC. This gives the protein CASSLSQSGNEQFF.

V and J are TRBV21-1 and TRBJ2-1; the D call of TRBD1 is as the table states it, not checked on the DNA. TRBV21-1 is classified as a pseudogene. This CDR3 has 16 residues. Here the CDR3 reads CGAAAKPRQGYNEQFF. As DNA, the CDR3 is TGTGGGGCCGCAGCAAAGCCTCGGCAGGGGTACAATGAGCAGTTCTTC.

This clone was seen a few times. The CDR3 loop reads CASSQQGRDSPLHF. In nucleotides, the CDR3 is TGCGCCAGCAGCCAACAGGGTCGGGATTCACCCCTCCACTTT. The gene calls are TRBV4-1 and TRBJ1-6, with a possible D match to TRBD1 (5 bases). V was cut by 2 bases and J by 8 bases, with 10 bases left in between. Germline CDR1 reads MGHRA; CDR2 reads YSYEKL. This CDR3 contains 14 residues.

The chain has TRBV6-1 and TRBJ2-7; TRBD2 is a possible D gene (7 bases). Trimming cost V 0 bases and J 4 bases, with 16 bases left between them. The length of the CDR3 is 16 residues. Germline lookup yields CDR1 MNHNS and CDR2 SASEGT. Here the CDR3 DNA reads TGTGCCAGCAGTGAAGCATCGAGGGGGAGGGTTTACGAGCAGTACTTC. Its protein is CASSEASRGRVYEQYF.

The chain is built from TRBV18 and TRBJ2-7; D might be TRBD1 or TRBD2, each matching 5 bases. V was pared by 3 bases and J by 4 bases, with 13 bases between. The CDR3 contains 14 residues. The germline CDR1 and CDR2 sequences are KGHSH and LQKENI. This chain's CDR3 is CASSPPGTSYEQYF. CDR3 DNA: TGTGCCAGCTCACCCCCCGGGACGAGTTACGAGCAGTACTTC.

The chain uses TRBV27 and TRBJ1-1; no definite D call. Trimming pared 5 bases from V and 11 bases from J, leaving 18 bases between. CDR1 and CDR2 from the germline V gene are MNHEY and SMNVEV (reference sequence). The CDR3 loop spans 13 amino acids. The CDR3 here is CASSKTDPRWAFF. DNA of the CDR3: TGTGCCAGCAGTAAGACGGACCCTAGGTGGGCTTTCTTT.

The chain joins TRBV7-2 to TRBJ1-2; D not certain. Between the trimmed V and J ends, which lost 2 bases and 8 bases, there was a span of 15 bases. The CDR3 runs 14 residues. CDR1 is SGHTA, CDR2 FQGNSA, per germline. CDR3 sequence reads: CASSLSLGPRGYTF. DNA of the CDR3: TGTGCCAGCAGCTTAAGTCTCGGCCCTAGGGGCTACACCTTC. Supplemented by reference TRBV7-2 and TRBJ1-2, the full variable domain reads GAGVSQSPSNKVTEKGKDVELRCDPISGHTALYWYRQSLGQGLEFLIYFQGNSAPDKSGLPSDRFSAERTGGSVSTLTIQRTQQEDSAVYLCASSLSLGPRGYTFGSGTRLTVV.

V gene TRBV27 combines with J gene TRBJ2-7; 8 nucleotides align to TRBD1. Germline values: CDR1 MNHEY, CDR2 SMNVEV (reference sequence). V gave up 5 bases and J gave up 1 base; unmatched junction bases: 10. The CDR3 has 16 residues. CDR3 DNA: TGTGCCAGCAGTGGGGGTCGACAGGGGTTTTCCTACGAGCAGTACTTC. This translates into CASSGGRQGFSYEQYF.

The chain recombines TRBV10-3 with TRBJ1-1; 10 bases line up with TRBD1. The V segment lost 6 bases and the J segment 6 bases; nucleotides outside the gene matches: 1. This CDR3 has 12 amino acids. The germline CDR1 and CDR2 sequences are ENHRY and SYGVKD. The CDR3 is CAIRTGGPEAFF. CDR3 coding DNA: TGTGCCATCAGGACAGGGGGCCCTGAAGCTTTCTTT.

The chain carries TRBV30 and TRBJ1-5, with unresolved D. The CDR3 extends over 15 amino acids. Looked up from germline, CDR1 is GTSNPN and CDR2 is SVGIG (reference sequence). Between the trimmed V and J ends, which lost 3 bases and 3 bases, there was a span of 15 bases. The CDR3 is CAWSPSAQVNQPQHF. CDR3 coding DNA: TGTGCCTGGAGCCCATCCGCGCAGGTCAATCAGCCCCAGCATTTT.

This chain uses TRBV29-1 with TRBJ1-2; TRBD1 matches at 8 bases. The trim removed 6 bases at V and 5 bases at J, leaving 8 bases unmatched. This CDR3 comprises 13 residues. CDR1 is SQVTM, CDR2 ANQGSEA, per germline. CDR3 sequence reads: CSVGGQGQYGYTF. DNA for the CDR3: TGCAGCGTGGGAGGACAGGGCCAATATGGCTACACCTTC.

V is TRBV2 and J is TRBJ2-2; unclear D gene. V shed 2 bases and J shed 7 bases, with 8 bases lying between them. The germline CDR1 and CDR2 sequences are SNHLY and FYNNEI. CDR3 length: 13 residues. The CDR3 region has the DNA TGTGCCAGCAGTGAAAGGCAGTACGGGGAGCTGTTTTTT. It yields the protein CASSERQYGELFF.

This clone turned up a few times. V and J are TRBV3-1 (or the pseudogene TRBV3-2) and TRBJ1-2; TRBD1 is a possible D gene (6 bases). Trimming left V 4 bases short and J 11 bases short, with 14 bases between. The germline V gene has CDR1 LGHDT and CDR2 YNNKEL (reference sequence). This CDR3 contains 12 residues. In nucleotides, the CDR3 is TGTGCCAGCAGCCGCCGGGACACAAGATACACCTTC. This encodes CASSRRDTRYTF.